The 17 T cell receptor beta chains below were found in one sample sequenced in a study of Graves' ophthalmopathy and Graves' hyperthyroidism. RNA transcripts served as template for amplifying TCR beta CDR3 sequences. In the first round, RT-PCR was carried out with HTBI primers, and a multiplex PCR formed the second round. TCRdb reprocessed the multiplex PCR reads with MiXCR, giving one entry per CDR3 protein. This table holds hundreds of thousands of distinct CDR3 sequences, approximately 40% found once. Sequenced: peripheral blood. The receptors stem from an adult man with Graves' ophthalmopathy.

V usage is TRBV2 and J usage is TRBJ1-6; D might be TRBD1 (6 bases). Trimming cost V 6 bases and J 10 bases, with 16 bases left between them. Germline V lookup: CDR1 SNHLY, CDR2 FYNNEI. CDR3 length: 14 residues. This chain's CDR3 is CASRGRGISSPLHF. The DNA for the CDR3 is TGTGCCAGCAGGGGAAGGGGGATTAGCTCACCCCTCCACTTT. The whole variable domain, filled in from reference TRBV2 and TRBJ1-6, reads EPEVTQTPSHQVTQMGQEVILRCVPISNHLYFYWYRQILGQKVEFLVSFYNNEISEKSEIFDDQFSVERPDGSNFTLKIRSTKLEDSAMYFCASRGRGISSPLHFGNGTRLTVT.

In its sample, this clonotype was seen a few times. The chain employs TRBV6-6 and TRBJ2-7; D gene uncertain. CDR1 and CDR2 from the germline V gene are MNHNY and SVGAGI (reference sequence). This CDR3 spans 12 amino acids. V was pared by 0 bases and J by 3 bases, with 3 bases between. CDR3 residues: CASSYSNYEQYF. In DNA, the CDR3 is TGTGCCAGCAGTTACTCGAACTACGAGCAGTACTTC.

A remark on this clonotype: This may arise from a read error, as a much more abundant clone is one base away. V gene TRBV20-1 combines with J gene TRBJ1-1, with D unclear. V was pared by 0 bases and J by 3 bases, with 2 bases between. The CDR3 consists of 11 residues. The V gene's germline CDR1 is DFQATT and CDR2 SNEGSKA (reference sequence). In nucleotides, the CDR3 is TGCAGTGCTAGAGATCACACTGAAGCTTTCTTT. Encoded protein: CSARDHTEAFF.

This clonotype was recorded a few times. The chain carries TRBV6-6 and TRBJ2-5, with D possibly being TRBD1 (6 bases). The germline V and J ends were trimmed by 6 bases and 4 bases, with 12 bases remaining between them. CDR3 size: 13 residues. Per germline, CDR1 MNHNY and CDR2 SVGAGI (reference sequence). The CDR3 DNA reads as TGTGCCAGCAGAATACAGGGAATAGAGACCCAGTACTTC. It is translated as CASRIQGIETQYF.

Only a few counts were recorded for this clonotype. V and J are TRBV5-6 and TRBJ2-7; D is possibly TRBD1 (5 bases). Germline loops: CDR1 SGHDT, CDR2 YYEEEE. The CDR3 has 14 residues. Trimming removed 0 bases from V and 3 bases from J, with 10 bases in between. The CDR3 nucleotides are TGTGCCAGCAGCTTGGGGGGCAGGTTCTACGAGCAGTACTTC. Translation gives CASSLGGRFYEQYF.

In the case of this clonotype: Germline and junction disagree at one end, which may indicate a read error. The chain has TRBV10-2 and TRBJ2-2; a weak D match, TRBD2 (5 bases). Germline loops: CDR1 WSHSY, CDR2 SAAADI. The CDR3 contains 14 residues. The CDR3 protein is CASSEDRLAGKLFF. CDR3 nucleotides: TGCGCCAGCAGTGAGGATAGGTTGGCCGGGAAGCTGTTTTTT.

There are a few counts of this clonotype. The chain joins TRBV7-9 to TRBJ2-2; D is perhaps TRBD1 (5 bases). CDR1 SEHNR and CDR2 FQNEAQ come from the germline V gene (reference sequence). This CDR3 region has 12 residues. V shed 5 bases and J shed 8 bases, with 9 bases lying between them. CDR3 nucleotides: TGTGCCAGCAGCCCATGGACAGGGGAGCTGTTTTTT. Translation: CASSPWTGELFF.

The chain's CDR3 is CASSARIAPNSPLHF. CDR3 bases: TGTGCCAGCAGTGCTAGGATAGCGCCTAATTCACCCCTCCACTTT. V and J are TRBV25-1 and TRBJ1-6; no clear D. Germline V gene data show CDR1 as MGHDK and CDR2 as SYGVNS. Trimming took 4 bases from V and 6 from J, leaving 13 bases between them. The CDR3 runs 15 residues.

Many counts were recorded for this clonotype. Here the CDR3 DNA reads TGTGCCAGTAGTCCTCGGGGGACGCGTGGTCAGCCCCAGCATTTT. As protein: CASSPRGTRGQPQHF. This chain links TRBV19 with TRBJ1-5; D is possibly TRBD1 (5 bases). Per germline, CDR1 LNHDA and CDR2 SQIVND (reference sequence). The CDR3 has 15 residues. Trimming removed 5 bases at V and 6 bases at J, with 17 bases between.

This clonotype has a handful of counts. This sequence joins TRBV7-2 and TRBJ2-2; TRBD2 is a possible D gene (6 bases). Germline V CDR1 and CDR2: SGHTA, FQGNSA. The CDR3 spans 15 residues. Trimming shortened V by 1 base and J by 2 bases, and 8 bases separated the two germline ends. The CDR3 nucleotides are TGTGCCAGCAGCTTAGGCGGGGATAACACCGGGGAGCTGTTTTTT. Its protein is CASSLGGDNTGELFF.

This clonotype was recorded at least ten times. The rearrangement joins TRBV7-9 to TRBJ1-1, with TRBD1 matching over 7 bases. Germline-derived CDR1 and CDR2 are SEHNR and FQNEAQ (reference sequence). The CDR3 totals 14 residues. V trimming: 3 bases; J trimming: 2 bases; junction bases outside the gene matches: 3. CDR3 nucleotides: TGTGCCAGCAGCTTTACAGGGGTAAACACTGAAGCTTTCTTT. Protein product: CASSFTGVNTEAFF.

This sequence joins TRBV10-2 and TRBJ1-5; unclear D gene. The CDR3 extends over 15 amino acids. V lost 0 bases and J lost 5, with 11 bases in between. CDR1 is WSHSY, CDR2 SAAADI, per germline. CDR3 nucleotides: TGCGCCAGCAGTGAGTCAGGGCAGACTCATCAGCCCCAGCATTTT. Its translation is CASSESGQTHQPQHF.

This clonotype was seen a handful of times. The chain carries TRBV20-1 and TRBJ1-4; D not certain. V lost 5 bases and J lost 8, with 6 bases in between. Germline CDR1 DFQATT, CDR2 SNEGSKA (reference sequence). The CDR3 length is 10 residues. CDR3 in DNA: TGCAGTGCTGCCCGCGAAAAACTGTTTTTT. This codes for CSAAREKLFF.

This clonotype was counted ten times or more. This chain joins TRBV9 and TRBJ1-6; perhaps TRBD1 as D (5 bases). The germline V gene has CDR1 SGDLS and CDR2 YYNGEE. This CDR3 contains 14 residues. V dropped 4 bases and J dropped 8 bases, with 13 bases sitting between them. The CDR3 coding sequence is TGTGCCAGCAGCTTGGAAGGGGCTGATTCACCCCTCCACTTT. Its protein is CASSLEGADSPLHF.

Notes on this clonotype: A much larger clonotype is one base distant, so this may be a read error. V gene TRBV2 combines with J gene TRBJ2-2, with D unclear. Germline loops: CDR1 SNHLY, CDR2 FYNNEI. CDR3 length equals 11 residues. V dropped 7 bases and J dropped 1 base, with 1 base sitting between them. The CDR3 DNA reads as TGTGCCAGCAAGAACACCGGGGAGCTGTTTTTT. Translating gives CASKNTGELFF.

The V gene is TRBV2, the J gene TRBJ2-3; 8 nucleotides agree with TRBD2. Germline V CDR1 and CDR2: SNHLY, FYNNEI. The CDR3 sequence is 14 residues long. J lost 6 bases, V lost 7 bases, and 9 bases had no gene match. The CDR3, as DNA: TGTGCCAGCATCTACGGGAGGGCCGCCGATACGCAGTATTTT. Its protein product is CASIYGRAADTQYF. Full variable domain (rest looked up from reference TRBV2 and TRBJ2-3): EPEVTQTPSHQVTQMGQEVILRCVPISNHLYFYWYRQILGQKVEFLVSFYNNEISEKSEIFDDQFSVERPDGSNFTLKIRSTKLEDSAMYFCASIYGRAADTQYFGPGTRLTVL.

The rearrangement links TRBV15 to TRBJ1-1; D may be TRBD1 (6 bases). CDR1 is LNHNV and CDR2 is YYDKDF in the germline V gene (reference sequence). This CDR3 is built from 14 residues. The V end was cut by 1 base, the J end by 9 bases, with 15 bases between. The CDR3: CATSRGTAFFQAFF. The DNA for the CDR3 is TGTGCCACCAGCAGAGGGACAGCCTTCTTTCAAGCTTTCTTT.